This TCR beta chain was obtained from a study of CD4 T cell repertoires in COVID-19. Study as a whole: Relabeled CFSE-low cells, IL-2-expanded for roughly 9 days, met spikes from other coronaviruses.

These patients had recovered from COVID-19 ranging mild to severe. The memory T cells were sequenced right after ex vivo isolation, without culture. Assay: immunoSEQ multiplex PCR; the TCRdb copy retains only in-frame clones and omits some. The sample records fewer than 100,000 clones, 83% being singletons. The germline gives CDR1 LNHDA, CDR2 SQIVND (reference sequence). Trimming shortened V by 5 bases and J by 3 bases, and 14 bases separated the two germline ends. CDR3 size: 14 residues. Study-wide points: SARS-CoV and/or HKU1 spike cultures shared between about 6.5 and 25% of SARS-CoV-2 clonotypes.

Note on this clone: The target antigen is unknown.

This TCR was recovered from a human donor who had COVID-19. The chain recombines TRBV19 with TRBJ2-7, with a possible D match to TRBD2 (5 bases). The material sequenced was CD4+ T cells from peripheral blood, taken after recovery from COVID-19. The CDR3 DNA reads TGTGCCAGTAGTCCCGTAGGGAGTAGCTACGAGCAGTACTTC. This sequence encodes CASSPVGSSYEQYF.